The entry below describes one TCR beta chain. The antigen is not known. There are 16 residues in the CDR3. Trimming at V came to 0 bases and at J to 0 bases, leaving 0 bases not matched to a gene. Per the germline V gene, CDR1 is KGHSH and CDR2 is LQKENI. Method: immunoSEQ multiplex PCR; TCRdb's copy keeps in-frame clones and lacks some. Of around 63,000 clones in the sample, roughly 85% were seen once. This record comes from a study of OX40 agonist ivuxolimab in advanced cancers. Points from the study as a whole: Clones of CD4+ and CD8+ blood T cells grew by week 6 at doses of 0.1 to 3.0 mg/kg. The authors did not determine the antigen specificity of the expanded peripheral T cells. In the 0.1-3.0 mg/kg groups, partial responders showed among the lowest expansion.

Material: CD4+ or CD8+ T cells sorted from blood, obtained in a trial of the OX40 agonist ivuxolimab. This TCR was recovered from an adult with an advanced solid tumor such as melanoma, head and neck, liver or kidney cancer. The rearrangement links TRBV18 to TRBJ2-1, with 9 positions matching TRBD2. CDR3 amino acids: CASSPPSGSSYNEQFF. For the CDR3, the DNA is TGTGCCAGCTCACCACCTAGCGGGAGCTCCTACAATGAGCAGTTCTTC.